The 22 T cell receptor beta chains below come from one sample, sequenced in a study of technical replicates of blood from a few donors. The assay was immunoSEQ multiplex PCR, and TCRdb's table has in-frame clones only and misses some. The sample has 70,000 to 80,000 clones, roughly 96% seen once. Sequencing was performed on T cells isolated from PBMCs. The receptors stem from a human donor in good health.

The V and J genes are TRBV6-1 and TRBJ2-7; D perhaps matches TRBD2 (6 bases). Looked up from germline, CDR1 is MNHNS and CDR2 is SASEGT. V lost 3 bases, J lost 2 bases, and 14 bases lay in between. The CDR3 spans 15 residues. CDR3: CASSDGGSPTYEQYF. In DNA form, the CDR3 reads TGTGCCAGCAGTGATGGAGGGAGTCCCACCTACGAGCAGTACTTC.

In this sample, this clone turned up once. The V call is TRBV5-1, the J call TRBJ2-5, with D possibly matching TRBD2 (6 bases). Trimming cost V 5 bases and J 3 bases, with 11 bases left between them. Germline V gene data show CDR1 as SGHRS and CDR2 as YFSETQ. This CDR3 comprises 13 residues. Written as DNA, the CDR3 is TGCGCCAGCAGGACTAGTACGAAAGAGACCCAGTACTTC. It is translated as CASRTSTKETQYF.

This chain joins TRBV19 and TRBJ1-5; TRBD1 matches 7 bases. This CDR3 has 15 amino acids. Trimming took 3 bases from V and 7 from J; bases not matched to a gene: 9. Per germline, CDR1 LNHDA and CDR2 SQIVND (reference sequence). DNA for the CDR3: TGTGCCAGTAGTATTTCTGACAGGGTGGGCCAGCCCCAGCATTTT. This gives the protein CASSISDRVGQPQHF. Combining the CDR3 with reference TRBV19 and TRBJ1-5 gives the whole variable domain DGGITQSPKYLFRKEGQNVTLSCEQNLNHDAMYWYRQDPGQGLRLIYYSQIVNDFQKGDIAEGYSVSREKKESFPLTVTSAQKNPTAFYLCASSISDRVGQPQHFGDGTRLSIL.

The chain carries TRBV4-2 and TRBJ2-1; 8 bases are a match to TRBD2. V gave up 0 bases and J gave up 5 bases; unmatched junction bases: 6. Germline CDR1 reads LGHNA; CDR2 reads YNFKEQ. The CDR3 sequence is 16 residues long. The CDR3 DNA is TGTGCCAGCAGCCAAGAGTCGAGCGGGAGAAACAATGAGCAGTTCTTC. Amino acids: CASSQESSGRNNEQFF.

The CDR3 DNA sequence: TGTGCCAGCAGCTGGGCCGGGACTAGAAACGGTGAGCAGTTCTTC. This codes for CASSWAGTRNGEQFF. The chain couples TRBV28 to TRBJ2-1; TRBD2 matches at 8 bases. The V and J ends lost 6 bases and 9 bases, in that order; junction bases with no gene match: 13. Per germline, CDR1 MDHEN and CDR2 SYDVKM. The CDR3 runs to 15 residues.

The rearrangement uses TRBV6-5 and TRBJ2-1; tentative D call: TRBD2 (7 bases). There are 15 residues in the CDR3. In germline, CDR1 is MNHEY, CDR2 SVGAGI. Trimming took 8 bases from V and 1 from J, leaving 15 bases between them. CDR3 nucleotides: TGTGCCAGCTCCCGGGGGGCGCCGTCCTACAATGAGCAGTTCTTC. Its protein is CASSRGAPSYNEQFF.

This clone occurred once. The chain couples TRBV5-1 to TRBJ1-3; D is ambiguous. The CDR3 consists of 14 residues. With 4 bases removed from V and 4 bases from J, the gap between germline ends came to 12 bases. Germline V gives CDR1 SGHRS, CDR2 YFSETQ. CDR3 loop: CASSPERRGNTIYF. The DNA of the CDR3 is TGCGCCAGCAGCCCCGAGCGCCGGGGAAACACCATATATTTT.

J is TRBJ2-3 and V is TRBV29-1; TRBD2 might be the D (7 bases). The length of the CDR3 is 13 residues. V dropped 7 bases and J dropped 4 bases, with 15 bases sitting between them. CDR1 is SQVTM, CDR2 ANQGSEA, per germline. CDR3 protein: CSARGGDSDTQYF. Written as DNA, the CDR3 is TGCAGCGCCCGAGGGGGGGATTCAGATACGCAGTATTTT.

The rearrangement joins TRBV10-1 to TRBJ1-1, with D possibly TRBD1 on 6 matching bases. Germline V gene data show CDR1 as WNHNN and CDR2 as SYGVQD (reference sequence). This CDR3 has 15 amino acids. Trimming took 0 bases from V and 5 from J, leaving 13 bases between them. The CDR3 here is CASSESTGWRTEAFF. The CDR3 nucleotides read TGCGCCAGCAGTGAGTCGACAGGCTGGAGGACTGAAGCTTTCTTT.

The gene calls are TRBV6-1 and TRBJ1-2; 10 bases map to TRBD1. The CDR3 is 14 amino acids. In germline, CDR1 is MNHNS, CDR2 SASEGT. The CDR3 here is CATLETGGYYGYTF. The CDR3 DNA sequence: TGTGCGACACTGGAGACAGGGGGCTACTATGGCTACACCTTC.

The V call is TRBV29-1, the J call TRBJ2-7, with TRBD1 as a possible D gene (5 bases). The V and J ends lost 2 bases and 1 base respectively, with 6 bases between them. The germline CDR1 and CDR2 sequences are SQVTM and ANQGSEA. The CDR3 length is 12 residues. The CDR3 here is CSVEKGSYEQYF. The CDR3, as DNA: TGCAGCGTTGAAAAGGGGTCCTACGAGCAGTACTTC.

The chain recombines TRBV19 with TRBJ1-2; D gene ambiguous. With 7 bases removed from V and 6 bases from J, the gap between germline ends came to 12 bases. The CDR3 is 12 amino acids. In germline, CDR1 is LNHDA, CDR2 SQIVND (reference sequence). DNA of the CDR3: TGTGCCAGTACTACCACCGCTAATGGCTACACCTTC. Translated: CASTTTANGYTF.

This chain joins TRBV5-4 and TRBJ1-2; 7 bases are shared with TRBD1. With V trimmed by 2 bases and J by 4 bases, 11 bases remained unmatched. CDR1 SGHNT and CDR2 YYREEE come from the germline V gene (reference sequence). The CDR3 is 16 amino acids. The CDR3 DNA is TGTGCCAGCAGCTTACTCACCGGGACAGTCGGCTATGGCTACACCTTC. This translates into CASSLLTGTVGYGYTF.

The V call is TRBV29-1, the J call TRBJ1-2, with TRBD1 identical over 11 bases. CDR1 is SQVTM, CDR2 ANQGSEA, per germline. CDR3 length equals 16 residues. V lost 2 bases to trimming and J lost 2 bases; unmatched junction nucleotides: 7. The CDR3 reads CSVEWPRDRGNYGYTF. In nucleotides, the CDR3 is TGCAGCGTTGAATGGCCCCGGGACAGGGGGAACTATGGCTACACCTTC.

The chain joins TRBV6-5 to TRBJ1-1; D gene ambiguous. The germline CDR1 and CDR2 sequences are MNHEY and SVGAGI. The length of the CDR3 is 15 residues. The V and J ends lost 0 bases and 0 bases respectively, with 8 bases between them. The CDR3 nucleotides read TGTGCCAGCAGTTACTCGGCAACCATGAACACTGAAGCTTTCTTT. Amino acid sequence: CASSYSATMNTEAFF.

Only one count was recorded for this clone. The chain employs TRBV27 and TRBJ1-1, with D hard to call. Germline V lookup: CDR1 MNHEY, CDR2 SMNVEV (reference sequence). Between the trimmed V and J ends, which lost 3 bases and 0 bases, there was a span of 5 bases. The CDR3 contains 13 residues. CDR3 loop: CASSFTMNTEAFF. The CDR3 bases are TGTGCCAGCAGTTTTACTATGAACACTGAAGCTTTCTTT.

This chain connects TRBV28 to TRBJ2-7; maybe TRBD1 (5 bases). The CDR3 is 13 residues long. V gave up 3 bases and J gave up 3 bases, with 9 bases separating them. Germline V gene sequence: CDR1 MDHEN, CDR2 SYDVKM. Written as DNA, the CDR3 is TGTGCCAGCAGTTTGGGGCAGGGCTACGAGCAGTACTTC. Translating gives CASSLGQGYEQYF.

The genes are TRBV5-1 and TRBJ2-5; 8 bases are shared with TRBD2. V trimming: 3 bases; J trimming: 4 bases; junction bases outside the gene matches: 11. The CDR3 length is 16 residues. Per the germline V gene, CDR1 is SGHRS and CDR2 is YFSETQ. The CDR3 DNA reads TGCGCCAGCAGCTCAGGTCGGGGGGGGGCTGGAGAGACCCAGTACTTC. This gives the protein CASSSGRGGAGETQYF.

The V gene is TRBV7-9, the J gene TRBJ2-7; D gene uncertain. This CDR3 has 11 amino acids. Germline V gene sequence: CDR1 SEHNR, CDR2 FQNEAQ (reference sequence). V was pared by 5 bases and J by 2 bases, with 4 bases between. The CDR3, as DNA: TGTGCCAGCAGCACTACCTACGAGCAGTACTTC. This encodes CASSTTYEQYF.

The rearrangement joins TRBV11-3 to TRBJ2-1; the match to TRBD2 covers 8 bases. Germline-derived CDR1 and CDR2 are SGHNT and YENEEA. This CDR3 has 18 residues. The V and J ends lost 5 bases and 2 bases, in that order; junction bases with no gene match: 14. CDR3 in amino acids: CASSPRGGWGGTYNEQFF. Here the CDR3 DNA reads TGTGCCAGCAGCCCCCGGGGGGGTTGGGGGGGGACCTACAATGAGCAGTTCTTC.

V gene TRBV29-1 combines with J gene TRBJ1-2; a possible D gene is TRBD1 (6 bases). The CDR3 loop spans 11 amino acids. From germline, CDR1 is SQVTM and CDR2 ANQGSEA. The V gene lost 5 bases and the J gene lost 8 bases, with 12 bases spanning the gap. CDR3 DNA: TGCAGCGTTCGTCACAGGGACGGCTACACCTTC. Translated, it gives CSVRHRDGYTF.

The chain has TRBV27 and TRBJ2-1, with no clear D. V dropped 3 bases and J dropped 2 bases, with 11 bases sitting between them. CDR1 is MNHEY and CDR2 is SMNVEV in the germline V gene (reference sequence). This CDR3 contains 15 residues. CDR3 amino acids: CASSFMQETYNEQFF. The CDR3 bases are TGTGCCAGCAGTTTTATGCAGGAAACCTACAATGAGCAGTTCTTC.